This passage covers 19 T cell receptor beta chains from one sample sequenced in a study of CD8 T cells in ankylosing spondylitis. A single record per CDR3 protein comes from TCRdb applying MiXCR to the 5' RACE reads. The repertoire includes 150,000 to 200,000 distinct CDR3 sequences, approximately 13% of them detected once, and 11% sits in the top ten. Source material: blood, either unsorted or a sorted T cell fraction (not recorded which). These receptors were collected from a female donor with ankylosing spondylitis or in good health (not recorded which).

This clonotype was seen many times. The chain joins TRBV5-6 to TRBJ2-1, with D unclear. The germline V gene encodes CDR1 SGHDT and CDR2 YYEEEE. The CDR3 loop spans 15 amino acids. V gave up 0 bases and J gave up 4 bases, with 11 bases separating them. The DNA for the CDR3 is TGTGCCAGCAGCTTGGGAGTCGGGCTGTACAATGAGCAGTTCTTC. This gives the protein CASSLGVGLYNEQFF.

This clonotype was picked up many times. The CDR3 nucleotides are TGTGCCATCAGCGGACTAGCGGGAGTAGCCGGAAACGAGCAGTTCTTC. Amino acid sequence: CAISGLAGVAGNEQFF. The rearrangement uses TRBV10-3 and TRBJ2-1; the match to TRBD2 covers 13 bases. The V and J ends lost 6 bases and 10 bases, in that order; junction bases with no gene match: 12. The length of the CDR3 is 16 residues. Per germline, CDR1 ENHRY and CDR2 SYGVKD.

This clonotype has at least ten counts. This CDR3 reads CASSLEPSGEQFF. The CDR3 nucleotides are TGCGCCAGCAGCTTGGAGCCTAGCGGGGAGCAGTTCTTC. The rearrangement uses TRBV5-1 and TRBJ2-1; TRBD2 matches 8 bases. The CDR3 consists of 13 residues. Losses at the gene ends were 0 bases for V and 10 bases for J; bases not matched to a gene: 3. Germline V lookup: CDR1 SGHRS, CDR2 YFSETQ.

The sample holds many counts of this clonotype. V is TRBV20-1 and J is TRBJ1-2; 8 bases align to TRBD1. Germline V gene sequence: CDR1 DFQATT, CDR2 SNEGSKA (reference sequence). After removal of 3 bases from V and 0 bases from J, the junction contained 9 bases not matched to a gene. The CDR3 spans 16 residues. The CDR3 bases are TGCAGTGCTAGGGCCGGGACAGGTTCGACTAACTATGGCTACACCTTC. As protein: CSARAGTGSTNYGYTF.

This clonotype came up many times. The rearrangement uses TRBV5-1 and TRBJ2-4, with D perhaps TRBD1 or TRBD2 (5 bases each). Germline V gene lookup returns CDR1 SGHRS and CDR2 YFSETQ. The length of the CDR3 is 13 residues. V was clipped by 5 bases and J by 8 bases, with 14 bases between them. CDR3 residues: CASRERGDDIQYF. The CDR3 region has the DNA TGCGCCAGCAGGGAACGGGGCGACGACATTCAGTACTTC.

This clonotype was picked up many times. The rearrangement uses TRBV3-1 and TRBJ2-3, with 11 bases identical to TRBD2. The J segment lost 8 bases and the V segment lost 0 bases, leaving 4 bases of the junction unmatched. Looked up from germline, CDR1 is LGHDT and CDR2 is YNNKEL (reference sequence). CDR3 length equals 15 residues. CDR3 sequence (DNA): TGTGCCAGCAGCCAAGATTCCGGACTAGCGGGTACGCAGTATTTT. This sequence encodes CASSQDSGLAGTQYF.

In this sample, this clonotype turned up many times. The chain combines TRBV4-3 with TRBJ1-6; TRBD1 agrees at 8 bases. The CDR3 is 15 amino acids. CDR1 and CDR2 (germline): LGHNA, YSLEER. V dropped 2 bases and J dropped 9; count of bases not matched to a gene: 6. In DNA, the CDR3 is TGCGCCAGCAGCCAACAAGACAGGGGTGGTTCACCCCTCCACTTT. This encodes CASSQQDRGGSPLHF.

The table lists this clonotype with a few counts. The J gene is TRBJ2-1, the V gene TRBV12-3 or TRBV12-4; D might be TRBD2 (6 bases). The CDR3 loop spans 15 amino acids. V was trimmed by 4 bases and J by 6 bases, leaving 16 bases between them. Written as DNA, the CDR3 is TGTGCCAGCAGTTCCCCCTGGCTACTAGCCAATGAGCAGTTCTTC. Translated: CASSSPWLLANEQFF.

This clonotype was observed a few times. The chain has TRBV4-3 and TRBJ1-4; weak D call: TRBD1 (6 bases). V was clipped by 3 bases and J by 8 bases, with 13 bases between them. From germline, CDR1 is LGHNA and CDR2 YSLEER. The CDR3 is made up of 14 amino acids. The DNA for the CDR3 is TGCGCCAGCAGCCAGCCGGGGGCAAACGAAAAACTGTTTTTT. Its protein is CASSQPGANEKLFF.

This clonotype was detected many times. The chain has TRBV15 and TRBJ1-6; possibly TRBD1 for D (5 bases). Per germline, CDR1 LNHNV and CDR2 YYDKDF (reference sequence). The CDR3 has 16 amino acids. V was cut by 0 bases and J by 7 bases, with 13 bases left in between. The CDR3 nucleotides are TGTGCCACCAGCAGAGATGCGCCCTCAGGGAATTCACCCCTCCACTTT. This sequence encodes CATSRDAPSGNSPLHF.

In this sample, this clonotype turned up a few times. J is TRBJ1-1 and V is TRBV5-1; possible D gene TRBD1, 5 bases. CDR3 length: 14 residues. CDR1 and CDR2 (germline): SGHRS, YFSETQ. Deletions cut 3 bases from V and 0 bases from J, with 9 bases between. In nucleotides, the CDR3 is TGCGCCAGCAGCTGGGGGGAGTTGAACACTGAAGCTTTCTTT. This encodes CASSWGELNTEAFF.

V and J are TRBV9 and TRBJ2-1; 9 positions agree with TRBD2. The CDR3 length is 16 residues. The germline CDR1 and CDR2 sequences are SGDLS and YYNGEE. The ends lost 3 bases at V and 10 bases at J; junction bases unmatched: 14. DNA of the CDR3: TGTGCCAGCAGCGGAGGGACTAGCAGGTTGGAGGGGGAGCAGTTCTTC. As protein: CASSGGTSRLEGEQFF.

This clonotype was found many times. The genes are TRBV6-1 and TRBJ1-5, with a possible D match to TRBD1 (6 bases). The CDR3 length is 13 residues. Germline V gene data show CDR1 as MNHNS and CDR2 as SASEGT. With 8 bases removed from V and 4 bases from J, the gap between germline ends came to 12 bases. The CDR3 loop reads CASVATGNQPQHF. For the CDR3, the DNA is TGTGCCAGCGTGGCCACAGGGAATCAGCCCCAGCATTTT.

This clonotype was observed a few times. The J gene is TRBJ2-2, the V gene TRBV20-1; D might be TRBD2 (5 bases). The CDR3 is 17 residues long. Germline V gene lookup returns CDR1 DFQATT and CDR2 SNEGSKA (reference sequence). Between the trimmed V and J ends, which lost 0 bases and 4 bases, there was a span of 18 bases. CDR3 in DNA: TGCAGTGCTAGAGACCTTTGGACTGCCCGGCCCACCGGGGAGCTGTTTTTT. Translated: CSARDLWTARPTGELFF.

To note about this clonotype: A much larger clonotype is one base distant, so this may be a read error. The chain combines TRBV20-1 with TRBJ2-1; TRBD2 might be the D (5 bases). CDR3 length: 16 residues. Between the trimmed V and J ends, which lost 1 base and 8 bases, there was a span of 21 bases. The V gene's germline CDR1 is DFQATT and CDR2 SNEGSKA (reference sequence). Here the CDR3 reads CSARVSAGWGYDEQFF. Here the CDR3 DNA reads TGCAGTGCTAGAGTCTCGGCGGGCTGGGGATACGATGAGCAGTTCTTC.

DNA for the CDR3: TGTGCCATCAGTGAGTCGAAGGAAAAACTGTTTTTT. This gives the protein CAISESKEKLFF. V is TRBV10-3 and J is TRBJ1-4; D ambiguous. The CDR3 covers 12 residues. Germline V gene lookup returns CDR1 ENHRY and CDR2 SYGVKD. Deletions cut 0 bases from V and 8 bases from J, with 4 bases between.

CDR3 nucleotide sequence: TGTGCCAGCAGTAGCGGGACAGGGGTCGGGGCCAACGTCCTGACTTTC. This sequence encodes CASSSGTGVGANVLTF. This chain connects TRBV27 to TRBJ2-6, with 10 positions matching TRBD1. CDR1 is MNHEY, CDR2 SMNVEV, per germline (reference sequence). CDR3 length: 16 amino acids. V lost 5 bases and J lost 4; bases outside the gene matches: 5.

This clonotype was seen repeatedly, ten times or more. The V and J genes are TRBV14 and TRBJ1-1; D gene ambiguous. The CDR3 loop spans 13 amino acids. Germline V gene lookup returns CDR1 SGHDN and CDR2 FVKESK. Trimming stripped 4 bases from V and 4 bases from J, with 10 bases between. Written as DNA, the CDR3 is TGTGCCAGCAGCCTCCAGAGTATCACTGAAGCTTTCTTT. This codes for CASSLQSITEAFF.

This clonotype occurred many times. The J gene is TRBJ2-1, the V gene TRBV5-1; 14 bases are shared with TRBD2. The CDR3 spans 15 residues. Germline trimming cut 9 bases from V and 6 bases from J; bases unmatched to any gene: 8. From germline, CDR1 is SGHRS and CDR2 YFSETQ. CDR3 residues: CATATSGRESNEQFF. The CDR3, as DNA: TGCGCCACCGCGACTAGCGGGAGGGAGAGCAATGAGCAGTTCTTC. The variable domain in full, completed from reference TRBV5-1 and TRBJ2-1, reads KAGVTQTPRYLIKTRGQQVTLSCSPISGHRSVSWYQQTPGQGLQFLFEYFSETQRNKGNFPGRFSGRQFSNSRSEMNVSTLELGDSALYLCATATSGRESNEQFFGPGTRLTVL.